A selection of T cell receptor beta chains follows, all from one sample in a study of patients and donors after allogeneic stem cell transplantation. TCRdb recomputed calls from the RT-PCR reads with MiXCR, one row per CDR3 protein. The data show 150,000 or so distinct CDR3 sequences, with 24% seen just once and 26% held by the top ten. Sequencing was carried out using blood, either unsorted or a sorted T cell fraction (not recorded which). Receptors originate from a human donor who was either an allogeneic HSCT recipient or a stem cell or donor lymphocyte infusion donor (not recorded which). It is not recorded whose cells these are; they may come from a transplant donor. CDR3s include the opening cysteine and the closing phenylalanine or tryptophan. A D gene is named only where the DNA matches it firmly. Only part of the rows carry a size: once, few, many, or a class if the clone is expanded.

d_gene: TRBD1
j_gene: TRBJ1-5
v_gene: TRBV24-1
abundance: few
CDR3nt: TGTGCCACCAGTGAGACAGGGCCCCCTTATAGCAATCAGCCCCAGCATTTT
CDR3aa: CATSETGPPYSNQPQHF

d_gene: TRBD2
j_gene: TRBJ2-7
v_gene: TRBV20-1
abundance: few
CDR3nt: TGCAGTGTACTAGCGGGAGAAGGGCAGTACTTC
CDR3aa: CSVLAGEGQYF

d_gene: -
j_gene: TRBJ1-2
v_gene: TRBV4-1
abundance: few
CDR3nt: TGCGCCAGCAGCCTATCGGGGGATAGCTATGGCTACACCTTC
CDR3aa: CASSLSGDSYGYTF

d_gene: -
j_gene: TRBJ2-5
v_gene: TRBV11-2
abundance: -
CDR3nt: TGTGCCAGCAGCGCGCGGGACTGGCAAGAGACCCAGTACTTC
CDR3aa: CASSARDWQETQYF

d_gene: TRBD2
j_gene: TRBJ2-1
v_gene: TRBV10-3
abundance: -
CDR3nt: TGTGCCATCAGTGAATCGCCTAGCGGGAATGAGCAGTTCTTC
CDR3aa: CAISESPSGNEQFF

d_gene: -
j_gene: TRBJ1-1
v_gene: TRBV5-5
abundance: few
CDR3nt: TGTGCCAGCAGCTTGAGGCAGACATACACTGAAGCTTTCTTT
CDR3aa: CASSLRQTYTEAFF

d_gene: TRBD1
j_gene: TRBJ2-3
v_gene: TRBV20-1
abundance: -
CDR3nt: TGCAGTGCTATTAGTTGGGACAGGGTCACAGATACGCAGTATTTT
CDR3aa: CSAISWDRVTDTQYF

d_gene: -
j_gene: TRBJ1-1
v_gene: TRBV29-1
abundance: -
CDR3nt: TGCAGCGTCAGACTGGGCGGAAGGAACACTGAAGCTTTCTTT
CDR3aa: CSVRLGGRNTEAFF

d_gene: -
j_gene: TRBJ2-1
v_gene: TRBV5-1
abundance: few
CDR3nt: TGCGCCAGCAGCTTCTACTCCGGGACCCCAGTCAATGAGCAGTTCTTC
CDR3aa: CASSFYSGTPVNEQFF

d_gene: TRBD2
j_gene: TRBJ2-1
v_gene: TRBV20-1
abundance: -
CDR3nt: TGCAGTGCTAGAGATCCCCTAGCGGGATTGAGCAATGAGCAGTTCTTC
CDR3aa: CSARDPLAGLSNEQFF

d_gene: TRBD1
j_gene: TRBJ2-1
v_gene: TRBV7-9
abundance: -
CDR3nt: TGTGCCAGCAGCAAGGGACAGGGGCAGTACAATGAGCAGTTCTTC
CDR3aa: CASSKGQGQYNEQFF

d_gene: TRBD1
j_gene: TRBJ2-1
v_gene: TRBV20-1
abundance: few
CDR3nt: TGCAGTGTTCGGACAGGGGTAAATGAGCAGTTCTTC
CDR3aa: CSVRTGVNEQFF

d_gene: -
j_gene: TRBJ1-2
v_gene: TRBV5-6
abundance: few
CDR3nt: TGTGCCAGCAGTAAGGGGTGGCAGAACTATGGCTACACCTTC
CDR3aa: CASSKGWQNYGYTF

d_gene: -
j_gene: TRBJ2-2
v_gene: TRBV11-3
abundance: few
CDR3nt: TGTGCCTCTACAAGAAGCAGGATTACCGGGGAGCTGTTTTTT
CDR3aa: CASTRSRITGELFF

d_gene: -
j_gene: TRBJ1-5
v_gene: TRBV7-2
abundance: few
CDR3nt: TGTGCCAGCAGCTTTGCAGGGATTCAGCCCCAGCATTTT
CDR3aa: CASSFAGIQPQHF

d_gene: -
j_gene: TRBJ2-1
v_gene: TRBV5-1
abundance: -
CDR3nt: TGCGCCAGCAGCTTCCAACAGGGAACGTACAATGAGCAGTTCTTC
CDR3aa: CASSFQQGTYNEQFF

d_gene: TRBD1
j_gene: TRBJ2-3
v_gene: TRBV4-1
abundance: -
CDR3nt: TGCGCCAGCAGCCCAGACTCGGGACAGTTGTTCACAGATACGCAGTATTTT
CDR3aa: CASSPDSGQLFTDTQYF

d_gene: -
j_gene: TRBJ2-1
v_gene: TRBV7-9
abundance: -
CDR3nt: TGTGCCAGCAGCTTCCGAGGGGAGGAGCAGTTCTTC
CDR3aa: CASSFRGEEQFF

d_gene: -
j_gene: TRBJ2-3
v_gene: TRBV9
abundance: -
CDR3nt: TGTGCCAGCAGCGTAGCGGACCGGCGGAGCACAGATACGCAGTATTTT
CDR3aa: CASSVADRRSTDTQYF

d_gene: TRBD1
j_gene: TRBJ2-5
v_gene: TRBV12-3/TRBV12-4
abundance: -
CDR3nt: TGTGCCAGCAGTTCCCGACAGGGGGCCGGGGAGACCCAGTACTTC
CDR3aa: CASSSRQGAGETQYF

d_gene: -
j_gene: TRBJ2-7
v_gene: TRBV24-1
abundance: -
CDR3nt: TGTGCCACCGGTTCAGGGGACTCCTACGAGCAGTACTTC
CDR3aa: CATGSGDSYEQYF

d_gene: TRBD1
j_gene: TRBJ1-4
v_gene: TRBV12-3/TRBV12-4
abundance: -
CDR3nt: TGTGCCAGCAAACCCCGGACAGGCGGAATAAACCCCAATAATGAAAAACTGTTTTTT
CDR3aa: CASKPRTGGINPNNEKLFF

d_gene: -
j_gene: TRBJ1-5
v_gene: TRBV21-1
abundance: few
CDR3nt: TGTGCCAGCAGACCTAGGGACAGGGGCAATCAGCCCCAGCATTTT
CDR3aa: CASRPRDRGNQPQHF

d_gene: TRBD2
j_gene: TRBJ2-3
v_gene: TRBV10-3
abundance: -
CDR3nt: TGTGCCATCGGAACCACTAGCGGGGGGGCAAGAGATACGCAGTATTTT
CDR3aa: CAIGTTSGGARDTQYF

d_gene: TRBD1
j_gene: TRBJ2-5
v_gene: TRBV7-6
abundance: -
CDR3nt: TGTGCCAGCAGCTTAGACAGGGGGGCAGAGACCCAGTACTTC
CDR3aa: CASSLDRGAETQYF

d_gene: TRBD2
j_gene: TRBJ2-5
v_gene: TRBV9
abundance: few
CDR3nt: TGTGCCAGCAGCGTAACTAGCGCTCCTTTGGCAGAGACCCAGTACTTC
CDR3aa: CASSVTSAPLAETQYF

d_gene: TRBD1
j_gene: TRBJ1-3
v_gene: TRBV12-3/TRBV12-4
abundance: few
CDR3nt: TGTGCCAGCAGTTTGCCGTGGACAGGGAGAGGGGACACCATATATTTT
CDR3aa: CASSLPWTGRGDTIYF

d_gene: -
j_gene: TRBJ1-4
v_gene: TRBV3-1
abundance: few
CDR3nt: TGTGCCAGCAGCCCCACGGCGCAAGGTGAAAAACTGTTTTTT
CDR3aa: CASSPTAQGEKLFF

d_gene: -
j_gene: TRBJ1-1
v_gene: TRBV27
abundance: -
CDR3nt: TGTGCCAGCATGGGCCGGGTGGTTAGCACTGAAGCTTTCTTT
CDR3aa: CASMGRVVSTEAFF

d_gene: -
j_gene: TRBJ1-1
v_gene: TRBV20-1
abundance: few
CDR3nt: TGCAGTGCTTGGGGCAGGAGAATGAACACTGAAGCTTTCTTT
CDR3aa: CSAWGRRMNTEAFF

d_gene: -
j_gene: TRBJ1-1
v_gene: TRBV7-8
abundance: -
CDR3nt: TGTGCCAGCAGCTTCTCTCGCCAGGAACAGAACACTGAAGCTTTCTTT
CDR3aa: CASSFSRQEQNTEAFF

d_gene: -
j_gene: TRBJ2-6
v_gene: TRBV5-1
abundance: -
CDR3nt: TGCGCCAGCAGCTTGCGGAGCTCTGGGGCCAACGTCCTGACTTTC
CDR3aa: CASSLRSSGANVLTF

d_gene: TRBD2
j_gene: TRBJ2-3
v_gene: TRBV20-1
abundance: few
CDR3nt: TGCAGTGCCCCAAACCTCGGGGCGGGGGGTAACACAGATACGCAGTATTTT
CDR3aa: CSAPNLGAGGNTDTQYF

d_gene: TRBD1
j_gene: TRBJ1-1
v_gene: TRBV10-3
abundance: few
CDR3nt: TGTGCCACCTGGGACAGGGAAGGACACACTGAAGCTTTCTTT
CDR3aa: CATWDREGHTEAFF

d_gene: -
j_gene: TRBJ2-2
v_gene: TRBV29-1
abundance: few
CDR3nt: TGCAGCGTTGAACGCAGGTCGGGAAACGGGGAGCTGTTTTTT
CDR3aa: CSVERRSGNGELFF

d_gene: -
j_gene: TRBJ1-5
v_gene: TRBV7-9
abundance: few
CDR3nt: TGTGCCAGCAGCTCCTTCAATCAGCCCCAGCATTTT
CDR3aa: CASSSFNQPQHF

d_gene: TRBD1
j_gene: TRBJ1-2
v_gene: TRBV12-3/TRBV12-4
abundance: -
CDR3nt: TGTGCCAGCAGTTCCGGGACAGGGGGCTTCGGCTATGGCTACACCTTC
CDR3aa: CASSSGTGGFGYGYTF

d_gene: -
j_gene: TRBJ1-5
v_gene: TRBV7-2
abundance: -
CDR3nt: TGTGCCAGCAGCTTCGGAATTAGCAATCAGCCCCAGCATTTT
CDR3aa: CASSFGISNQPQHF

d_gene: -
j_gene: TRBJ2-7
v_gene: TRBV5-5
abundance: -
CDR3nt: TGTGCCAGCAGCGACGTCAGGACCCAGCAGTACTTC
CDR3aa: CASSDVRTQQYF

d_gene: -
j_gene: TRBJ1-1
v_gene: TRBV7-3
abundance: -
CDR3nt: TGTGCCAGCAGCTTAGGCACAGGGTGGGGCACTGAAGCTTTCTTT
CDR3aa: CASSLGTGWGTEAFF

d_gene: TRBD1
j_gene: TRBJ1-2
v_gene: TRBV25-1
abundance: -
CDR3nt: TGTGCCAGCAGTCGACAGGGAATTGGCTACACCTTC
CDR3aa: CASSRQGIGYTF

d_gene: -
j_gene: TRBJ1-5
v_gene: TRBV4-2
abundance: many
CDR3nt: TGTGCCAGCAGCCAAGGCCGGGCTGGCAATCAGCCCCAGCATTTT
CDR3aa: CASSQGRAGNQPQHF

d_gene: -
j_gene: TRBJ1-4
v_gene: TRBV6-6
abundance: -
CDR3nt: TGTGCCAGCAGTCCCCCGGGGGGGGCGGGTGAAAAACTGTTTTTT
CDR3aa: CASSPPGGAGEKLFF

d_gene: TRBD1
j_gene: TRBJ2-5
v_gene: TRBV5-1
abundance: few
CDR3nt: TGCGCCAGCAGCTTGACAGGGGACGGCGAGACCCAGTACTTC
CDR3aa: CASSLTGDGETQYF

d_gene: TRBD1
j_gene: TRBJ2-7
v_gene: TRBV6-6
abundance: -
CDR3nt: TGTGCCAGCAGTTACGCGACAGGGGGCTTCCACGAGCAGTACTTC
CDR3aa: CASSYATGGFHEQYF

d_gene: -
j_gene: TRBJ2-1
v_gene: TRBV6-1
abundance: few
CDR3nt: TGTGCCAGCATGGGTAGTGTAAATGAGCAGTTCTTC
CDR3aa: CASMGSVNEQFF

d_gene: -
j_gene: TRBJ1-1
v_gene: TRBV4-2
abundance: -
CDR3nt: TGTGCCAGCAGCCAAAAGAACACTGAAGCTTTCTTT
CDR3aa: CASSQKNTEAFF

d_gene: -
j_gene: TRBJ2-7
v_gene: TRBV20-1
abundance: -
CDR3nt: TGCAGTGCTAGAGATGGGACTCGAACCTACGAGCAGTACTTC
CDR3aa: CSARDGTRTYEQYF

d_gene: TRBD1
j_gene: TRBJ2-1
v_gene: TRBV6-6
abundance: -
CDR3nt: TGTGCCAGCAGTTACTCACAGGGGCAGCAGTTCTTC
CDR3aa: CASSYSQGQQFF

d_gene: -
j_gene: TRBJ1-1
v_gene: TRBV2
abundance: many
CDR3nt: TGTGCCAGCAGTGAAGCAGTGGACACTGAAGCTTTCTTT
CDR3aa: CASSEAVDTEAFF

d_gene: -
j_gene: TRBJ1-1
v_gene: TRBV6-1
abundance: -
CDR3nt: TGTGCCAGCAGTGAATGGGTACTGAACACTGAAGCTTTCTTT
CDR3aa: CASSEWVLNTEAFF

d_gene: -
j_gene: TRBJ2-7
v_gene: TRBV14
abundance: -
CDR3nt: TGTGCCAGCAGCCAAGATGCCACCGAGCAGTACTTC
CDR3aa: CASSQDATEQYF

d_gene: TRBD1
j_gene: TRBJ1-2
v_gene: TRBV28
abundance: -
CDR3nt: TGTGCCAGCAGCACGGGACAGGGGGATGGCTACACCTTC
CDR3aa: CASSTGQGDGYTF

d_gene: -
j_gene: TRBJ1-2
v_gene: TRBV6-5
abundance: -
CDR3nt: TGTGCCAGCACCGTGGGCAGGGCAACGGGCTACACCTTC
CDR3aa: CASTVGRATGYTF